Listed below are T cell receptor beta chains from one sample, sequenced in a study of shared clonotypes between healthy human individuals. Profiled with immunoSEQ multiplex PCR; TCRdb holds only in-frame clones, not every one. The sample comprises about 2.4 million clones, roughly 93% of which are singletons, and 0.36% rests with the top ten. Source material: naive CD4+ T cells from PBMCs. These receptors all come from a man aged 18 to 29 in good health. Some clones in this sample may be carry-over from other donors' samples. Each CDR3 is given with its conserved first and last residue. Each record gives: J gene, D gene, clone size, V gene, CDR3 protein, CDR3 DNA. A D gene is named only where the DNA matches it firmly. The listing skips clone size in some rows; elsewhere it reads once, few, many or a size class.

TRBJ2-2	NA	NA	TRBV28	CASSSARRSNTGELFF	TGTGCCAGCAGTTCCGCTCGGAGGTCGAACACCGGGGAGCTGTTTTTT
TRBJ2-5	NA	NA	TRBV29-1	CSVAGRNNLETQYF	TGCAGCGTTGCGGGACGGAACAATTTGGAGACCCAGTACTTC
TRBJ1-6	NA	NA	TRBV5-4	CASSLRSSGHNSPLHF	TGTGCCAGCAGCTTAAGGAGCTCGGGGCATAATTCACCCCTCCACTTT
TRBJ1-1	NA	few	TRBV2	CASSEFGGNYWGEAFF	TGTGCCAGCAGTGAGTTTGGCGGAAACTATTGGGGTGAAGCTTTCTTT
TRBJ2-1	TRBD2	NA	TRBV11-2	CASSLGLAGNNEQFF	TGTGCCAGCAGCTTGGGACTAGCGGGTAACAATGAGCAGTTCTTC
TRBJ1-1	NA	NA	TRBV10-3	CAIRLAEDTEAFF	TGTGCCATCAGGTTAGCAGAGGACACTGAAGCTTTCTTT
TRBJ2-5	NA	NA	TRBV7-6	CASSLRATERETQYF	TGTGCCAGCAGCTTAAGGGCGACCGAGAGAGAGACCCAGTACTTC
TRBJ1-2	NA	NA	TRBV19	CASSTPGRTRGYTF	TGTGCCAGTAGTACCCCGGGCCGTACTCGTGGCTACACCTTC
TRBJ2-2	NA	NA	TRBV5-1	CASKEGPENTGELFF	TGCGCCAGCAAGGAGGGGCCCGAGAACACCGGGGAGCTGTTTTTT
TRBJ2-5	NA	NA	TRBV9	CASSVVPQETQYF	TGTGCCAGCAGCGTAGTTCCTCAAGAGACCCAGTACTTC
TRBJ1-4	NA	NA	TRBV5-1	CASSLTGTTNEKLFF	TGCGCCAGCAGCTTAACAGGAACAACTAATGAAAAACTGTTTTTT
TRBJ2-7	NA	NA	TRBV7-2	CASSLVRGWLYEQYF	TGTGCCAGCAGCTTAGTAAGGGGGTGGTTATACGAGCAGTACTTC
TRBJ1-1	NA	NA	TRBV6-1	CASTPRQAEAFF	TGTGCCAGCACCCCTCGACAGGCTGAAGCTTTCTTT
TRBJ2-3	NA	once	TRBV29-1	CSVSGRLTDTQYF	TGCAGCGTTAGCGGGCGACTAACAGATACGCAGTATTTT
TRBJ2-6	TRBD1	once	TRBV10-3	CAISNLTGRLSGANVLTF	TGTGCCATCAGCAACTTGACAGGGCGTCTATCTGGGGCCAACGTCCTGACTTTC
TRBJ1-1	TRBD1	NA	TRBV28	CATNNDPRGGAFF	TGTGCCACCAATAATGATCCCAGGGGGGGCGCTTTCTTT
TRBJ2-7	NA	NA	TRBV2	CASSQWLLVEQYF	TGTGCCAGCAGCCAATGGCTACTCGTCGAGCAGTACTTC
TRBJ1-4	NA	NA	TRBV5-5	CASSLLAGIGGEKLFF	TGTGCCAGCAGCTTGTTAGCCGGTATCGGCGGTGAAAAACTGTTTTTT
TRBJ2-7	NA	NA	TRBV5-6	CASSGGTWGAYEQYF	TGTGCCAGCAGCGGGGGGACTTGGGGCGCCTACGAGCAGTACTTC
TRBJ1-1	TRBD1	NA	TRBV4-1	CASSQRGAGTGAWNTEAFF	TGCGCCAGCAGCCAAAGGGGTGCCGGGACAGGGGCATGGAACACTGAAGCTTTCTTT
TRBJ1-3	NA	NA	TRBV30	CAWSVTGRNRNTIYF	TGTGCCTGGAGTGTAACGGGACGGAACAGAAACACCATATATTTT
TRBJ1-2	TRBD1	NA	TRBV5-5	CASSLRDRGNYGYTF	TGTGCCAGCAGCTTACGGGACAGGGGGAACTATGGCTACACCTTC
TRBJ2-3	NA	NA	TRBV7-9	CASSPGRSFTDTQYF	TGTGCCAGCAGCCCCGGACGGTCTTTCACAGATACGCAGTATTTT
TRBJ2-3	TRBD2	NA	TRBV10-1	CASRTSGGADTQYF	TGCGCCAGCAGGACTAGCGGGGGAGCAGATACGCAGTATTTT
TRBJ1-3	NA	NA	TRBV9	CASSVGSPGNTIYF	TGTGCCAGCAGCGTAGGTAGTCCAGGAAACACCATATATTTT
TRBJ1-4	NA	NA	TRBV10-3	CAISEGGSNEKLFF	TGTGCCATCAGTGAGGGCGGAAGTAATGAAAAACTGTTTTTT
TRBJ2-1	NA	NA	TRBV4-3	CASSQEPEVGGQFF	TGCGCCAGCAGCCAGGAGCCGGAGGTGGGTGGGCAGTTCTTC
TRBJ2-1	NA	NA	TRBV25-1	CASSEGLVLYNEQFF	TGTGCCAGCAGTGAGGGACTTGTACTCTACAATGAGCAGTTCTTC
TRBJ1-6	TRBD1	once	TRBV13	CASSYITQGAKSPLHF	TGTGCCAGCAGCTACATTACTCAGGGGGCGAAGTCACCCCTCCACTTT
TRBJ1-1	TRBD1	NA	TRBV19	CASSTNRGEAFF	TGTGCCAGTAGTACAAACAGGGGTGAAGCTTTCTTT
TRBJ1-1	TRBD1	NA	TRBV7-9	CASSPDRGVTEAFF	TGTGCCAGCAGCCCGGACAGGGGAGTAACTGAAGCTTTCTTT
TRBJ2-1	TRBD2	once	TRBV7-3	CASSLGLAGDGQFF	TGTGCCAGCAGCTTAGGACTAGCGGGAGATGGGCAGTTCTTC
TRBJ2-2	NA	NA	TRBV10-1	CASNAGRPTGELFF	TGCGCCAGCAACGCGGGGCGGCCAACCGGGGAGCTGTTTTTT
TRBJ2-1	TRBD2	NA	TRBV5-1	CASSLLAGAYNEQFF	TGCGCCAGCAGCCTTCTAGCGGGGGCCTACAATGAGCAGTTCTTC
TRBJ2-4	NA	NA	TRBV7-9	CASSLGFRDIQYF	TGTGCCAGCAGCTTGGGTTTTCGGGACATTCAGTACTTC
TRBJ2-1	TRBD2	NA	TRBV11-3	CASSRGLAVTYNEQFF	TGTGCCAGCAGCCGGGGACTAGCGGTCACCTACAATGAGCAGTTCTTC
TRBJ1-1	NA	NA	TRBV11-2	CASSLKVNTEAFF	TGTGCCAGCAGCTTAAAGGTGAACACTGAAGCTTTCTTT
TRBJ2-3	NA	once	TRBV9	CASSQVGPNTDTQYF	TGTGCCAGCAGCCAAGTGGGACCGAACACAGATACGCAGTATTTT
TRBJ1-1	TRBD1	NA	TRBV29-1	CSVAGQGQRLAFF	TGCAGCGTGGCAGGACAGGGGCAAAGGTTGGCTTTCTTT